What follows describes a single T cell receptor (beta chain). Antigen specificity is unknown. By 5'RACE template switching, TCR cDNA was produced, with a universal primer site and UMIs added in the process. TCRdb reprocessed the 5' RACE reads with MiXCR, giving one entry per CDR3 protein. The sample includes about 340,000 distinct CDR3 sequences, 8.7% of them seen just once. The sample belongs to a study of T cells after yellow fever vaccination. Overall study context: Fractions containing few cells were prepared with SMART-Seq v4 Ultra Low Input. Notes on the study in general: Post-booster repertoires contained most primary-vaccination clones again (roughly 95% CD4, around 89% CD8). Bulk-population clonotypes that are abundant could appear as contaminants in FACS-sorted repertoires.

The germline gives CDR1 MNHEY, CDR2 SVGAGI. Trimming cost V 4 bases and J 5 bases; bases outside gene matches: 7. The CDR3 spans 16 residues. The gene calls are TRBV6-5 and TRBJ2-2, with 10 bases matching TRBD1. This sequence originates from a man aged 18 to 29 who received the YFV17D yellow fever vaccine. The sample here was PBMCs, taken on the day of the first yellow fever vaccination. Here the CDR3 reads CASSFSGTGATGELFF. Here the CDR3 DNA reads TGTGCCAGCAGTTTCTCCGGGACAGGGGCTACCGGGGAGCTGTTTTTT.